The clone carrying this T cell receptor (beta chain) showed up just a few times. Antigen: not known. The entry originates in a study of T-cell memory formation after mild COVID-19. General study results and limits: What remained unconfirmed was the SARS-CoV-2 specificity of second-wave clones peaking on day 37. Chiefly within CM and EM were the contracting CD4+ clones; CD8+ ones were within EMRA.

Constant-segment primers were used for 5'RACE, and the resulting TCR alpha and TCR beta cDNA libraries carried sample barcodes and UMIs. TCRdb ran MiXCR on the 5' RACE reads and lists one entry per CDR3 protein. The table lists hundreds of thousands of distinct CDR3 sequences, 15% to 20% of them singletons. Germline CDR1 is SGHTA and CDR2 is FQGTGA. The V gene lost 4 bases and the J gene lost 4 bases, with 17 bases spanning the gap. This CDR3 has 16 amino acids. The J gene is TRBJ2-1, the V gene TRBV7-3, with D possibly matching TRBD2 (7 bases). The TCR was taken from a man aged 18 to 30 who had mild COVID-19 (a few samples of this study predate the infection). Cell type and time point are not known. The sample taken for sequencing was PBMCs or a T cell subset sorted from them (not recorded which). The CDR3 DNA follows: TGTGCCAGCAGCTCCCTCGCGGGGGCCGCGTACAATGAGCAGTTCTTC. This encodes CASSSLAGAAYNEQFF. The full variable domain, with the rest looked up from reference TRBV7-3 and TRBJ2-1, is GAGVSQTPSNKVTEKGKYVELRCDPISGHTALYWYRQSLGQGPEFLIYFQGTGAADDSGLPNDRFFAVRPEGSVSTLKIQRTERGDSAVYLCASSSLAGAAYNEQFFGPGTRLTVL.